These 13 T cell receptor beta chains originate from one sample sequenced in a study of OX40 agonist ivuxolimab in advanced cancers. Method: immunoSEQ multiplex PCR; TCRdb's copy keeps in-frame clones and lacks some. The sample contains 76,000 or so clones, approximately 85% of which appear only once. Sequences were derived from CD4+ or CD8+ T cells sorted from blood, sampled in a trial of the OX40 agonist ivuxolimab. Receptor source: an adult with an advanced solid tumor such as melanoma, head and neck, liver or kidney cancer.

On this clone: Distinct nucleotide sequences in the sample also encode this CDR3. The chain employs TRBV5-4 and TRBJ2-5, with TRBD1 identical over 9 bases. Germline V gene sequence: CDR1 SGHNT, CDR2 YYREEE (reference sequence). There are 15 residues in the CDR3. Trimming cost V 4 bases and J 2 bases; bases outside gene matches: 6. In DNA form, the CDR3 reads TGTGCCAGCAGCCTTGGACAGGGGCCACAAGAGACCCAGTACTTC. Protein sequence: CASSLGQGPQETQYF.

The chain couples TRBV7-9 to TRBJ1-5; D not resolved. With 4 bases removed from V and 5 bases from J, the gap between germline ends came to 12 bases. The CDR3 spans 14 residues. Germline lookup yields CDR1 SEHNR and CDR2 FQNEAQ (reference sequence). CDR3 sequence reads: CASSSISGDQPQHF. CDR3 bases: TGTGCCAGCAGCTCTATTAGTGGTGATCAGCCCCAGCATTTT. Based on the CDR3 plus reference TRBV7-9 and TRBJ1-5, the full variable domain is DTGVSQNPRHKITKRGQNVTFRCDPISEHNRLYWYRQTLGQGPEFLTYFQNEAQLEKSRLLSDRFSAERPKGSFSTLEIQRTEQGDSAMYLCASSSISGDQPQHFGDGTRLSIL.

This rearrangement joins TRBV10-3 to TRBJ2-2; D uncertain. Germline CDR1 reads ENHRY; CDR2 reads SYGVKD. The CDR3 loop spans 14 amino acids. V was trimmed by 6 bases and J by 0 bases, leaving 8 bases between them. The CDR3 region is CAIREGTNTGELFF. The CDR3 nucleotides read TGTGCCATCAGGGAAGGGACGAACACCGGGGAGCTGTTTTTT.

This clone was seen just once. The V call is TRBV7-9, the J call TRBJ1-5; maybe TRBD1 (5 bases). Germline values: CDR1 SEHNR, CDR2 FQNEAQ (reference sequence). The V and J ends lost 2 bases and 5 bases respectively, with 7 bases between them. The CDR3 covers 13 residues. The CDR3 nucleotides are TGTGCCAGCAGCTTAACGGGGGATCAGCCCCAGCATTTT. Translating it yields CASSLTGDQPQHF.

The chain carries TRBV4-1 and TRBJ1-1; no firm D call. Germline values: CDR1 MGHRA, CDR2 YSYEKL. V was pared by 1 base and J by 5 bases, with 8 bases between. The CDR3 has 13 residues. The CDR3 here is CASSQGSQTEAFF. The CDR3 DNA is TGCGCCAGCAGCCAAGGTTCTCAGACTGAAGCTTTCTTT.

The CDR3 bases are TGCGCCAGCAGCTTGGAGCCCACTAGCGGGGGGGCCGGAGAGACCCAGTACTTC. This translates into CASSLEPTSGGAGETQYF. This rearrangement joins TRBV5-1 to TRBJ2-5; 13 bases are shared with TRBD2. Germline lookup yields CDR1 SGHRS and CDR2 YFSETQ. The J segment lost 4 bases and the V segment lost 0 bases, leaving 9 bases of the junction unmatched. This CDR3 spans 18 amino acids.

The V and J genes are TRBV19 and TRBJ1-2, with no clear D. The V end was cut by 7 bases, the J end by 4 bases, with 16 bases between. CDR1 LNHDA and CDR2 SQIVND come from the germline V gene (reference sequence). This CDR3 contains 14 residues. In nucleotides, the CDR3 is TGTGCCAGTACGGCCACCGGGTGGGGCTATGGCTACACCTTC. This sequence encodes CASTATGWGYGYTF.

This clone has more than one count but fewer than ten. This rearrangement joins TRBV4-3 to TRBJ1-2; 8 nucleotides match TRBD1. The CDR3 runs 14 residues. The germline gives CDR1 LGHNA, CDR2 YSLEER. V gave up 4 bases and J gave up 6 bases; unmatched junction bases: 7. In nucleotides, the CDR3 is TGCGCCAGCAGCCGAATACAGGGGGTGCATGGCTACACCTTC. This codes for CASSRIQGVHGYTF.

The chain carries TRBV5-1 and TRBJ2-5; D unresolved. The CDR3 runs 14 residues. Per germline, CDR1 SGHRS and CDR2 YFSETQ. Trimming removed 0 bases from V and 2 bases from J, with 8 bases in between. The CDR3 is CASSLAGQQETQYF. CDR3 DNA sequence: TGCGCCAGCAGCTTGGCCGGGCAGCAAGAGACCCAGTACTTC.

V is TRBV6-5 and J is TRBJ2-7, with 10 bases matching TRBD1. Germline CDR1 reads MNHEY; CDR2 reads SVGAGI. The ends lost 9 bases at V and 6 bases at J; junction bases unmatched: 2. This CDR3 is built from 11 residues. This CDR3 is CARRTGGEQYF. In DNA form, the CDR3 reads TGTGCCAGGAGGACAGGGGGCGAGCAGTACTTC.

The J gene is TRBJ2-3, the V gene TRBV25-1; D is possibly TRBD1 (5 bases). Trimming shortened V by 7 bases and J by 4 bases, and 15 bases separated the two germline ends. This CDR3 has 14 residues. Germline V gene sequence: CDR1 MGHDK, CDR2 SYGVNS. CDR3 nucleotide sequence: TGTGCCAGCACCGGGCAGGGTCGCCCAGATACGCAGTATTTT. Translation gives CASTGQGRPDTQYF.

The genes are TRBV18 and TRBJ2-3; D gene ambiguous. V lost 3 bases and J lost 0, with 10 bases in between. Germline CDR1 reads KGHSH; CDR2 reads LQKENI. This CDR3 is 15 amino acids long. This chain's CDR3 is CASSPLTSSTDTQYF. The DNA of the CDR3 is TGTGCCAGCTCACCGTTGACCTCTAGCACAGATACGCAGTATTTT.

The chain joins TRBV1 to TRBJ2-5; TRBD2 is the table's D call and was not checked against the DNA. TRBV1 is a known pseudogene. The CDR3 sequence is 15 residues long. CDR3 protein: CTSSQVGLAGETQYF. In nucleotides, the CDR3 is TGCACCAGCAGCCAAGTGGGGCTAGCGGGAGAGACCCAGTACTTC.